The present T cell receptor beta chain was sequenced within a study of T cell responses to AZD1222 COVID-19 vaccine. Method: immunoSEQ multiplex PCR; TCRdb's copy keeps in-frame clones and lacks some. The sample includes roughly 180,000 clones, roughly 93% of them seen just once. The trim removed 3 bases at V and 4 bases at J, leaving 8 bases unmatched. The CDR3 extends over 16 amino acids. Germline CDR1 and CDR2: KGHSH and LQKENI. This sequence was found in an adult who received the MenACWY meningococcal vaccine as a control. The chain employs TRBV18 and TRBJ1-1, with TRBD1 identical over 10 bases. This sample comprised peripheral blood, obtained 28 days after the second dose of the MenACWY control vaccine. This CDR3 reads CASSPTPDRGGTEAFF. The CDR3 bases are TGTGCCAGCTCACCCACCCCGGACAGGGGGGGCACTGAAGCTTTCTTT.